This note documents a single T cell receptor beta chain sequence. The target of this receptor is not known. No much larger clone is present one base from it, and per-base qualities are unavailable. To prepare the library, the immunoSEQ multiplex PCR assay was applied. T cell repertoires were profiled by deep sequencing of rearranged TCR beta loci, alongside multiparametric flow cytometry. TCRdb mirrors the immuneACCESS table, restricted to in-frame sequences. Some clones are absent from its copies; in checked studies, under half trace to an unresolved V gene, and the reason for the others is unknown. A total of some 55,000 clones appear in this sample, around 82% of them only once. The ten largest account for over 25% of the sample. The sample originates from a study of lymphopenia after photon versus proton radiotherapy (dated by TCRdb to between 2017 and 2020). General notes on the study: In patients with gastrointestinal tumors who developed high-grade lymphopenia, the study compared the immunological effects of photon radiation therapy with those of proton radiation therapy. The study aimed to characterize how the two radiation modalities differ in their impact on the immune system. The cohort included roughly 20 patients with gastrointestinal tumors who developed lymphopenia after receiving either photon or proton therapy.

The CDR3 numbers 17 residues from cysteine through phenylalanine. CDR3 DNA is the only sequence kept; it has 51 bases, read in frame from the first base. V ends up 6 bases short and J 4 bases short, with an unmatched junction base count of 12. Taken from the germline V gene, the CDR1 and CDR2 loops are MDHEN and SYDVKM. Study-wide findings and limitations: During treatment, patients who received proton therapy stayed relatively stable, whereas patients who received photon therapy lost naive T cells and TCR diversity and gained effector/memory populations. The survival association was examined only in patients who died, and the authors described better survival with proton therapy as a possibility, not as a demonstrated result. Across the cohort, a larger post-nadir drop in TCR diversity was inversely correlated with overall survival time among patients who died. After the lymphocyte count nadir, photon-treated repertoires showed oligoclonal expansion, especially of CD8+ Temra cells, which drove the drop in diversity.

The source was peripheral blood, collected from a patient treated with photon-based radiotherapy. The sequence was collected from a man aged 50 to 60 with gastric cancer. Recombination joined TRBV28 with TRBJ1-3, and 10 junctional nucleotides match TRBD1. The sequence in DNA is TGTGCCAGCAGCCCCTTGGCCGGGACAGGGGCCGGAAACACCATATATTTT. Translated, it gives CASSPLAGTGAGNTIYF. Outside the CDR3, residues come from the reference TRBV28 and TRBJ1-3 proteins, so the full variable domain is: DVKVTQSSRYLVKRTGEKVFLECVQDMDHENMFWYRQDPGLGLRLIYFSYDVKMKEKGDIPEGYSVSREKKERFSLILESASTNQTSMYLCASSPLAGTGAGNTIYFGEGSWLTVV.